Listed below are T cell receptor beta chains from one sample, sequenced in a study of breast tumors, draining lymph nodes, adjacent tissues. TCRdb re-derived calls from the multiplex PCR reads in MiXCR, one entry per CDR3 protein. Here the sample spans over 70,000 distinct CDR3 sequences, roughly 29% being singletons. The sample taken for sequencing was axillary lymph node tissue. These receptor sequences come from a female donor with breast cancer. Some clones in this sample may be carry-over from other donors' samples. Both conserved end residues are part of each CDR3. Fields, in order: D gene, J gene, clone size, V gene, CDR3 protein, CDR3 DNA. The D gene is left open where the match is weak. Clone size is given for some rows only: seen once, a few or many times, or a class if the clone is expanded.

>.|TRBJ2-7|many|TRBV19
CASSIEPGASYEQYF
TGTGCCAGTAGTATAGAGCCCGGAGCCTCCTACGAGCAGTACTTC
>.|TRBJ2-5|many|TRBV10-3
CAISADSSGETQYF
TGTGCCATCAGTGCGGACTCCTCTGGGGAGACCCAGTACTTC
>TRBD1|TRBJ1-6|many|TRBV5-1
CASSPSGQGGVSPLHF
TGCGCCAGCAGCCCGTCCGGACAGGGTGGCGTTTCACCCCTCCACTTT
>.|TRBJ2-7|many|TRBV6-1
CATLRGSDYEQYF
TGTGCCACCCTTCGGGGGTCGGACTACGAGCAGTACTTC
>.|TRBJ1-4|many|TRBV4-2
CASSQAGVEKLFF
TGTGCCAGCAGCCAAGCAGGAGTAGAAAAACTGTTTTTT
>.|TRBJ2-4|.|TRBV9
CASSVGGAGRNIQYF
TGTGCCAGCAGCGTAGGAGGGGCAGGGCGGAACATTCAGTACTTC
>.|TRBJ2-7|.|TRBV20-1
CSARKRGRSSEQYF
TGCAGTGCTAGGAAACGGGGACGCTCCTCCGAGCAGTACTTC
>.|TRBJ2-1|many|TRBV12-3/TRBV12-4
CASKRGNEQFF
TGTGCCAGCAAGAGGGGTAATGAGCAGTTCTTC
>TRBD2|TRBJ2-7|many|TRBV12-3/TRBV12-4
CASSPRGSGRLWSYEQYF
TGTGCCAGCAGCCCTCGGGGTAGCGGGAGGTTATGGTCTTACGAGCAGTACTTC
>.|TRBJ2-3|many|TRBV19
CASSIVPGDTQYF
TGTGCCAGTAGTATAGTGCCAGGGGATACGCAGTATTTT
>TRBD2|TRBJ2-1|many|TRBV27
CASTSSGGWSYNEQFF
TGTGCCAGCACCTCCTCCGGGGGGTGGTCCTACAATGAGCAGTTCTTC
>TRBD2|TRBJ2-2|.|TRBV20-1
CSALASSGELFF
TGCAGTGCACTAGCGTCCTCCGGGGAGCTGTTTTTT
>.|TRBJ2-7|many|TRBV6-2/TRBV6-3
CASSYEGLEQYF
TGTGCCAGCAGTTACGAGGGACTCGAGCAGTACTTC
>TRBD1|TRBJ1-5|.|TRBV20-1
CSARVLAGQGQHF
TGCAGTGCTAGAGTGCTAGCGGGACAGGGCCAGCATTTT
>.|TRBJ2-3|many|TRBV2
CAQSAEDTQYF
TGTGCCCAAAGTGCAGAAGATACGCAGTATTTT
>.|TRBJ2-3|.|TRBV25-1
CASSVQPVGTQYF
TGTGCCAGCAGTGTCCAACCGGTGGGTACGCAGTACTTT
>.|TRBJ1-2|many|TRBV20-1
CSAKSQTPRRGRGYGYTF
TGCAGTGCGAAGTCCCAAACTCCTCGCCGGGGGCGAGGCTATGGCTACACCTTC
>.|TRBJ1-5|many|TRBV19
CASSEGMRQPQHF
TGTGCCAGTAGTGAGGGGATGAGGCAGCCCCAGCATTTT
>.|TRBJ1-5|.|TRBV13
CASSQHRTGGHQPQHF
TGTGCCAGCAGCCAACATAGGACGGGTGGCCATCAGCCCCAGCATTTT
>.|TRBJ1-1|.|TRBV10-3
CAIGEAPEGTEAFF
TGTGCCATCGGTGAGGCACCTGAGGGGACTGAAGCTTTCTTT
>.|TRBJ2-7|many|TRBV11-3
CASSLASVETYEQYF
TGTGCCAGCAGCTTAGCCTCCGTTGAGACCTACGAGCAGTACTTC
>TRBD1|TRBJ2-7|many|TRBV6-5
CASSLTTGGPFEQYF
TGTGCCAGCAGCTTGACTACAGGGGGGCCTTTCGAGCAGTACTTC
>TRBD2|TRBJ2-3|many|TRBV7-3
CASSRKREGGTDTQYF
TGTGCCAGCAGCCGTAAGCGGGAGGGTGGCACAGATACGCAGTATTTT
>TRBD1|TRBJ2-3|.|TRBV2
CASRGQVSTDTQYF
TGTGCCAGCAGAGGACAGGTTTCAACAGATACGCAGTATTTC
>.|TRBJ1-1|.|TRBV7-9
CASSRAGSINTEALF
TGTGCCAGCAGCCGTGCTGGGTCTATTAACACTGAAGCTCTCTTT
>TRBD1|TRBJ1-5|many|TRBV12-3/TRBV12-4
CASSPSGQGPNQPQHF
TGTGCCAGCAGTCCATCGGGACAGGGCCCCAATCAGCCCCAGCATTTT
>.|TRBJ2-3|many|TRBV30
CACQRGRGSAGDTQYF
TGTGCCTGCCAACGGGGACGGGGCTCAGCCGGAGATACGCAGTATTTT
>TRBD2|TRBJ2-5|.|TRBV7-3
CASSKKAPAGGLGETQYF
TGTGCCAGCAGCAAAAAGGCCCCAGCGGGAGGGCTGGGAGAGACCCAGTACTTC
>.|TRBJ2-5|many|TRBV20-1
CSAYRGEGETQYF
TGCAGTGCTTATAGAGGTGAAGGAGAGACCCAGTACTTC
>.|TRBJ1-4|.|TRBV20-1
CSAYGGRMNEKLFF
TGCAGTGCTTACGGCGGGAGGATGAATGAAAAACTGTTTTTT
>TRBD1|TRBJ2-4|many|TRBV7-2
CASSFDRGSYIQYF
TGTGCCAGCAGCTTTGACAGGGGATCGTACATTCAGTACTTC
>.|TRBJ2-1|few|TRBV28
CASSLRFFGVNEQFF
TGTGCCAGCAGTTTAAGGTTCTTCGGGGTCAATGAGCAGTTCTTC
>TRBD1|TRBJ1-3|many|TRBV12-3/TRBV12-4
CASSLSPGGQGGNTIYF
TGTGCCAGCAGTTTATCCCCCGGGGGACAGGGGGGAAACACCATATATTTT
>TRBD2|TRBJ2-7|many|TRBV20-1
CSARGPAGSYEQYF
TGCAGTGCTAGAGGACCAGCGGGATCGTACGAGCAGTACTTC
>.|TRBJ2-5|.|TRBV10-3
CAISEMVETQYF
TGTGCCATCAGTGAGATGGTCGAGACCCAGTACTTC
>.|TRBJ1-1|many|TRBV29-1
CSVSRGWGAEAFF
TGCAGCGTTAGCAGGGGATGGGGGGCTGAAGCTTTCTTT
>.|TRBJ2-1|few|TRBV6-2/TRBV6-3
CASSHSNQGWEQFF
TGTGCCAGCAGTCACTCGAATCAAGGGTGGGAGCAGTTCTTC
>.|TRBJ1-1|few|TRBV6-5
CASRPTGLDLLAEAFF
TGTGCCAGCAGGCCTACAGGGTTGGATCTGCTCGCTGAAGCTTTCTTT
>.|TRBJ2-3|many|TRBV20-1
CSATSRTDTQYF
TGCAGTGCTACATCCCGCACAGATACGCAGTATTTT
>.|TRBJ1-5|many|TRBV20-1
CSASMAGGNQPQHF
TGCAGTGCTAGTATGGCAGGGGGCAATCAGCCCCAGCATTTT
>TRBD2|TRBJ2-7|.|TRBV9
CARDPSGRINEQYF
TGTGCCAGAGATCCTAGCGGGAGAATAAACGAGCAGTACTTC
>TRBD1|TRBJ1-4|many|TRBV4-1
CASRLGTGSEKLFF
TGCGCCAGCAGACTCGGGACAGGGAGTGAAAAACTGTTTTTT
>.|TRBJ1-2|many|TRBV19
CASLGHVDGYTF
TGTGCCAGCTTGGGACACGTGGATGGCTACACCTTC
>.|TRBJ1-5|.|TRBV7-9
CASSLFIMTGSNQPQHF
TGTGCCAGCAGCTTATTTATCATGACGGGAAGCAATCAGCCCCAGCATTTT
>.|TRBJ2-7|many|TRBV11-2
CASSLDHGQGFFYEQYF
TGTGCCAGCAGCTTAGATCATGGTCAGGGGTTCTTCTACGAGCAGTACTTC
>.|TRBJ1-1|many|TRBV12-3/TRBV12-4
CASSFRGSEAFF
TGTGCCAGCAGCTTCAGGGGATCTGAAGCTTTCTTT
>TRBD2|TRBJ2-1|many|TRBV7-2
CASSLEAGAPYNEQFF
TGTGCCAGCAGCTTAGAAGCGGGAGCCCCCTACAATGAGCAGTTCTTC
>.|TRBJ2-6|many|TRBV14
CASSQESSIHSGANVLTF
TGTGCCAGCAGCCAAGAATCCAGCATACACTCTGGGGCCAACGTCCTGACTTTC
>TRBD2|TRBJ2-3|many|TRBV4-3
CASSQDGLAGVKQYF
TGCGCCAGCAGCCAAGACGGCCTAGCGGGAGTGAAGCAGTATTTT
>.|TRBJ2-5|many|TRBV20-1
CSARKGGQETQYF
TGCAGTGCTAGAAAGGGGGGCCAAGAGACCCAGTACTTC
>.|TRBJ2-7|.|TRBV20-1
CSADAGQTYERYF
TGCAGTGCAGATGCGGGACAAACCTACGAGCGGTACTTC
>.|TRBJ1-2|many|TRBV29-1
CSVRPADGGYTF
TGCAGCGTCCGGCCGGCCGATGGGGGCTACACCTTC
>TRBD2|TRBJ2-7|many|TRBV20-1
CSARVGTSGSYEQYF
TGCAGTGCTAGAGTTGGTACTAGCGGGAGCTACGAGCAGTACTTC
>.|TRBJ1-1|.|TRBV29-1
CSDGDTQNTEAFF
TGCAGCGACGGGGACACACAGAACACTGAAGCTTTCTTT
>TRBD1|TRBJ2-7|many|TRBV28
CAIHQGGAYEQYF
TGTGCCATCCACCAAGGGGGCGCGTACGAGCAGTACTTC
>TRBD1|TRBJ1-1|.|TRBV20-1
CSARVPRDRLAEAFF
TGCAGTGCTAGGGTCCCCCGGGACAGGTTGGCTGAAGCTTTCTTT
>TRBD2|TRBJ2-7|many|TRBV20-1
CSARTSGSTYEQYF
TGCAGTGCTCGGACTAGCGGTTCGACCTACGAGCAGTACTTC
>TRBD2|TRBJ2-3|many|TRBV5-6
CASSSDSGRADTQYF
TGTGCCAGCAGCAGTGATAGCGGGAGGGCAGATACGCAGTATTTT
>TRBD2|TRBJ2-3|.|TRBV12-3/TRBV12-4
CASNPVAGLDTQYF
TGTGCCAGCAACCCGGTAGCGGGCCTAGATACGCAGTATTTT
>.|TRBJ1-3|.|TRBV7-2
CASSRGQSREQYFGPGTIYF
.